This T cell receptor (beta chain) was retrieved from a study of cytomegalovirus exposure and HLA in healthy donors. Germline V gene lookup returns CDR1 SGHTS and CDR2 YDEGEE. Trimming removed 1 base at V and 6 bases at J, with 8 bases between. This CDR3 has 14 residues. Overall study findings and caveats: Most TCR sequences showed up rarely, but some public TCRs showed up in many donors.

To note about this clone: Its antigen is as yet unknown.

The PCR had 60 Vbeta and 13 Jbeta primers. Profiled with immunoSEQ multiplex PCR; TCRdb holds only in-frame clones, not every one. Recorded for this sample: 40,000 or so clones. What was sequenced was PBMCs. This TCR was recovered from a man aged 25 to 45 in good health and CMV-seronegative. The chain couples TRBV5-8 to TRBJ1-6; D is ambiguous. CDR3 region: CASSLLQFNSPLHF. The CDR3 nucleotides are TGTGCCAGCAGCTTGTTACAGTTTAATTCACCCCTCCACTTT.